A single sample gave rise to the 21 T cell receptor beta chains below, sequenced in a study of beta chain features in type 1 diabetes. Every isolated RNA sample was fully reverse transcribed, so sequencing captured expressed TCRB transcripts. Clones were read by immunoSEQ multiplex PCR, and TCRdb kept only the in-frame ones, dropping some. Of around 430,000 clones in the sample, roughly 30% were seen once. Sequencing was carried out using naive CD4+ T cells from blood. Receptor source: a man aged 18-30 years in good health.

CDR3 amino acids: CASSGGTLSTDTQYF. CDR3 DNA sequence: TGTGCCAGCAGCGGGGGGACACTCAGCACAGATACGCAGTATTTT. The chain employs TRBV11-2 and TRBJ2-3; D may correspond to TRBD1 or TRBD2 (6 bases each). In germline, CDR1 is SGHAT, CDR2 FQNNGV. The V end was cut by 5 bases, the J end by 0 bases, with 12 bases between. This CDR3 region has 15 residues.

V and J are TRBV9 and TRBJ2-1, with 10 bases matching TRBD2. This CDR3 is 15 amino acids long. Germline V gene sequence: CDR1 SGDLS, CDR2 YYNGEE. V was pared by 4 bases and J by 4 bases, with 5 bases of the junction left unmatched. Here the CDR3 DNA reads TGTGCCAGCAGCACACCTAGCGGGAGATACAATGAGCAGTTCTTC. Translating gives CASSTPSGRYNEQFF.

The chain couples TRBV11-2 to TRBJ2-2; no clear D gene. CDR1 is SGHAT, CDR2 FQNNGV, per germline. This CDR3 is 16 amino acids long. V lost 5 bases, J lost 1 base, and 14 bases lay in between. The CDR3 region has the DNA TGTGCCAGCAGCAGCTTTCGGAACAGGAACACCGGGGAGCTGTTTTTT. Translating it yields CASSSFRNRNTGELFF.

This chain links TRBV19 with TRBJ2-7; no clear D. This CDR3 region has 13 residues. CDR1 and CDR2 (germline): LNHDA, SQIVND (reference sequence). V was trimmed by 4 bases and J by 2 bases, leaving 9 bases between them. The CDR3 DNA is TGTGCCAGTAGTACCCGACTGGCCTACGAGCAGTACTTC. Translated, it gives CASSTRLAYEQYF. The full variable domain, with the rest looked up from reference TRBV19 and TRBJ2-7, is DGGITQSPKYLFRKEGQNVTLSCEQNLNHDAMYWYRQDPGQGLRLIYYSQIVNDFQKGDIAEGYSVSREKKESFPLTVTSAQKNPTAFYLCASSTRLAYEQYFGPGTRLTVT.

J is TRBJ1-4 and V is TRBV29-1; no firm D call. V was shortened by 4 bases and J by 8 bases, with 8 bases between the two germline ends. The CDR3 loop spans 11 amino acids. Germline V gene lookup returns CDR1 SQVTM and CDR2 ANQGSEA. The CDR3 coding sequence is TGCAGCGTTGGGGTGGCCGAAAAACTGTTTTTT. This gives the protein CSVGVAEKLFF. Supplemented by reference TRBV29-1 and TRBJ1-4, the full variable domain reads SAVISQKPSRDICQRGTSLTIQCQVDSQVTMMFWYRQQPGQSLTLIATANQGSEATYESGFVIDKFPISRPNLTFSTLTVSNMSPEDSSIYLCSVGVAEKLFFGSGTQLSVL.

V gene TRBV14 combines with J gene TRBJ2-1, with D perhaps matching TRBD2 (5 bases). V was shortened by 2 bases and J by 3 bases, with 17 bases between the two germline ends. CDR1 and CDR2 (germline): SGHDN, FVKESK. The CDR3 extends over 17 amino acids. The DNA for the CDR3 is TGTGCCAGCAGCCAAAGGGCGGGTGGGAGAATCTACAATGAGCAGTTCTTC. The encoded protein is CASSQRAGGRIYNEQFF.

The chain uses TRBV5-1 and TRBJ2-6; weak D call: TRBD2 (5 bases). This CDR3 contains 14 residues. The germline V gene has CDR1 SGHRS and CDR2 YFSETQ. V was shortened by 3 bases and J by 2 bases, with 6 bases between the two germline ends. The CDR3 protein is CASSWGAGANVLTF. The CDR3 DNA reads TGCGCCAGCAGCTGGGGAGCTGGGGCCAACGTCCTGACTTTC.

This rearrangement joins TRBV2 to TRBJ1-1; D gene unclear. The V and J ends lost 6 bases and 0 bases respectively, with 8 bases between them. CDR1 and CDR2 (germline): SNHLY, FYNNEI. The CDR3 contains 13 residues. The CDR3 here is CASRRNMNTEAFF. The CDR3, as DNA: TGTGCCAGCAGGCGGAATATGAACACTGAAGCTTTCTTT.

This chain links TRBV5-1 with TRBJ2-4; D uncertain. The CDR3 contains 14 residues. Per germline, CDR1 SGHRS and CDR2 YFSETQ. Trimming removed 0 bases at V and 7 bases at J, with 11 bases between. CDR3 sequence: CASSLEPGSNIQYF. As DNA, the CDR3 is TGCGCCAGCAGCTTGGAGCCGGGTAGTAACATTCAGTACTTC.

The chain joins TRBV7-2 to TRBJ2-3, with 7 positions matching TRBD2. CDR3 length equals 13 residues. CDR1 SGHTA and CDR2 FQGNSA come from the germline V gene. J was trimmed by 6 bases and V by 5 bases; bases with no gene match: 5. CDR3 region: CASSLRGDDTQYF. CDR3 nucleotides: TGTGCCAGCAGCCTTCGGGGGGATGATACGCAGTATTTT.

This clone was detected a few times. This sample also contains other DNA sequences that code for the same CDR3. The rearrangement joins TRBV29-1 to TRBJ2-3, with D uncertain. Germline values: CDR1 SQVTM, CDR2 ANQGSEA. V was shortened by 4 bases and J by 4 bases, with 3 bases between the two germline ends. This CDR3 spans 10 amino acids. CDR3 protein: CSVGSDTQYF. The CDR3 DNA follows: TGCAGCGTTGGGTCAGATACGCAGTATTTT.

This clone was observed a few times. This chain connects TRBV5-1 to TRBJ2-3, with TRBD2 identical over 7 bases. Germline-derived CDR1 and CDR2 are SGHRS and YFSETQ. The CDR3 contains 14 residues. Trimming cost V 0 bases and J 4 bases; bases outside gene matches: 2. The CDR3 sequence is CASSLAGGSDTQYF. In nucleotides, the CDR3 is TGCGCCAGCAGCTTGGCGGGAGGATCAGATACGCAGTATTTT.

The V gene is TRBV29-1, the J gene TRBJ2-7, with 8 bases fitting TRBD2. Germline trimming cut 6 bases from V and 2 bases from J; bases unmatched to any gene: 9. Germline V CDR1 and CDR2: SQVTM, ANQGSEA. The CDR3 has 14 amino acids. CDR3 loop: CSVRLAQDTYEQYF. The CDR3 coding sequence is TGCAGCGTCAGACTAGCGCAAGATACCTACGAGCAGTACTTC.

This clone was counted between two and nine times. The chain has TRBV30 and TRBJ1-5; D is unclear. V lost 0 bases and J 4 bases, leaving 13 bases between the germline ends. Germline CDR1 GTSNPN, CDR2 SVGIG (reference sequence). CDR3 length: 15 residues. The CDR3 nucleotides are TGTGCCTGGAGTGTAACCGGGCAGTTTAATCAGCCCCAGCATTTT. Its translation is CAWSVTGQFNQPQHF.

This sequence joins TRBV14 and TRBJ2-5; the match to TRBD1 covers 9 bases. The length of the CDR3 is 16 residues. CDR1 is SGHDN and CDR2 is FVKESK in the germline V gene. V was clipped by 6 bases and J by 2 bases; unmatched bases: 10. This CDR3 reads CASRSTRDREQETQYF. CDR3 bases: TGTGCCAGCAGATCTACCCGGGACAGGGAACAAGAGACCCAGTACTTC.

This clone is a singleton in its sample. The chain employs TRBV2 and TRBJ2-7; possibly TRBD1 or TRBD2 for D (6 bases each). The V end lost 8 bases, the J end lost 3 bases, and 17 bases lay between the germline ends. The CDR3 length is 14 residues. CDR1 is SNHLY, CDR2 FYNNEI, per germline. The CDR3 DNA follows: TGTGCCAGCCAAGACGACAGGCGGGGCTACGAGCAGTACTTC. Translating gives CASQDDRRGYEQYF.

The chain links TRBV28 to TRBJ1-1, with D unresolved. The V end was cut by 5 bases, the J end by 5 bases, with 9 bases between. CDR1 and CDR2 (germline): MDHEN, SYDVKM. The CDR3 is 12 amino acids. Here the CDR3 reads CASSPVLTEAFF. In DNA form, the CDR3 reads TGTGCCAGCAGTCCTGTTTTGACTGAAGCTTTCTTT. The variable domain in full, completed from reference TRBV28 and TRBJ1-1, reads DVKVTQSSRYLVKRTGEKVFLECVQDMDHENMFWYRQDPGLGLRLIYFSYDVKMKEKGDIPEGYSVSREKKERFSLILESASTNQTSMYLCASSPVLTEAFFGQGTRLTVV.

This clone was observed a few times. The J gene is TRBJ2-5, the V gene TRBV2; 9 positions match TRBD2. The J segment lost 4 bases and the V segment lost 1 base, leaving 4 bases of the junction unmatched. The germline V gene has CDR1 SNHLY and CDR2 FYNNEI. There are 15 residues in the CDR3. The CDR3 DNA reads TGTGCCAGCAGTGAAGGAGCGGGAGGCACAGAGACCCAGTACTTC. It encodes CASSEGAGGTETQYF.

This clone was seen only a few times. V gene TRBV28 combines with J gene TRBJ1-2; unclear D gene. The CDR3 is 12 residues long. Trimming cost V 7 bases and J 4 bases, with 10 bases left between them. CDR1 MDHEN and CDR2 SYDVKM come from the germline V gene. Here the CDR3 reads CASMDPTYGYTF. The CDR3 region has the DNA TGTGCCAGCATGGATCCAACCTATGGCTACACCTTC.

This clone was seen only a few times. The chain has TRBV30 and TRBJ2-1, with 8 bases fitting TRBD2. The CDR3 is 13 residues long. J was trimmed by 8 bases and V by 1 base; bases with no gene match: 4. Per the germline V gene, CDR1 is GTSNPN and CDR2 is SVGIG (reference sequence). The CDR3: CAWSAPGGDEQFF. DNA of the CDR3: TGTGCCTGGAGTGCACCGGGAGGGGATGAGCAGTTCTTC.

The chain has TRBV20-1 and TRBJ2-1; TRBD2 agrees at 10 bases. Germline lookup yields CDR1 DFQATT and CDR2 SNEGSKA (reference sequence). The CDR3 spans 11 residues. Germline trimming cut 2 bases from V and 15 bases from J; bases unmatched to any gene: 4. CDR3 DNA sequence: TGCAGTGCTAGACTAGCGGGAGTCCCGTTCTTC. Its protein product is CSARLAGVPFF.